This T cell receptor (beta chain) originates from a study of shared clonotypes between healthy human individuals. CD8 cells classed as naive were CD45RO-negative and positively selected for CCR7, excluding terminally differentiated effector memory CD45RA+ cells. V lost 1 base and J 0 bases, leaving 9 bases between the germline ends. The CDR3 length is 15 residues. Per the germline V gene, CDR1 is SEHNR and CDR2 is FQNEAQ (reference sequence). Repertoires were generated with immunoSEQ multiplex PCR, while TCRdb's copy carries only in-frame clones and drops some. In the table there are more than 550,000 clones, 90% to 95% of which are singletons. Turning to this clone: No antigen is known for it.

Study outcomes and limitations: Generation probabilities were higher for clonotypes shared across all four sorted-subset donors than for unshared ones. Only blood samples were collected, and tissue repertoires likely differ.

The sequence was collected from a man younger than 45 in good health. The sequenced sample consisted of naive CD8+ T cells sorted from blood. The rearrangement joins TRBV7-9 to TRBJ2-5; D is possibly TRBD1 (5 bases). CDR3 residues: CASSLGQMYQETQYF. The CDR3 bases are TGTGCCAGCAGCTTAGGACAGATGTACCAAGAGACCCAGTACTTC.